This T cell receptor (beta chain) was recorded in a study of blood T cell repertoires in COVID-19 (dated by TCRdb to the early 2020s). Turning to the overall study: The collaborator samples originated in the United States, Italy and Spain and spanned the acute and convalescent phases of COVID-19. A freely available public database, intended as a resource for researchers studying the immune response to SARS-CoV-2, is where the repertoires were released. The sample metadata nearly always contained a de-identified subject ID, COVID-19 status, age in years and sex. The dataset comprised deeply sampled blood TCRbeta repertoires from subjects exposed to, actively infected with, or recovered from COVID-19. The prospective study material was composed of cDNA or gDNA derived from T cells, B-cell-depleted T cells, or PBMCs. Samples were obtained from the ongoing ImmuneRACE study (first 160 participants) and from roughly 1,300 subjects provided by 6 global collaborators. Where available, HLA class I and class II types were obtained from metadata supplied by the sample provider rather than from assay-based typing.

From V the trimming removes 4 bases and from J it removes 8 bases, while the gene matches leave 4 bases of the junction unaccounted for. Spanning cysteine to phenylalanine, the CDR3 consists of 14 amino acids. The only DNA kept is the CDR3, 42 bases in frame from the first base. CDR1 and CDR2, looked up from the germline V gene, are SQVTM and ANQGSEA. Collaborating institutions collected whole blood in K2EDTA tubes following their own protocols. Collaborator samples were shipped for TCRbeta analysis as frozen whole blood, isolated PBMCs, or DNA extracted from either sample type. TCRbeta CDR3 regions were amplified from genomic DNA using the immunoSEQ Assay, a bias-controlled multiplex PCR. The authors' pipeline ran thus. The number of nucleated cells in each sample was estimated by amplification of reference gene primers within the assay. To quantify the absolute abundance of each unique TCRbeta CDR3 rearrangement, sequence reads were collapsed and filtered. For each sample, productive Simpson clonality was calculated as the square root of Simpson's diversity index over productive rearrangements. Held by TCRdb, this immuneACCESS table contains in-frame sequences only and omits some clones. Under half of the omission traces to an unresolved V gene where checked; the cause of the rest is unknown. V, J and clone size are those of that table, while D and trimming were read from the DNA. The sample records about 89,000 clones, 65% to 80% of which are singletons. The leading ten clones occupy under 55% of the sample.

Overall study outcomes, separate from this receptor: How much clinical and demographic metadata was included differed by source and by participant, and the metadata was provided uncurated.

A note on this clone: Its cognate antigen has yet to be identified. No much larger clonotype is one base removed from it; base qualities were not supplied.

The TCR comes from a human donor in a cohort sampled during active COVID-19. Sample: peripheral blood. The V gene is TRBV29-1 and the J gene is TRBJ2-1; TRBD2 agrees with 14 junctional bases. The DNA reads TGCAGCGTTGCAGGGACTAGCGGGAGCTATGAGCAGTTCTTC. Protein translation: CSVAGTSGSYEQFF.